These 29 T cell receptor beta chains were sequenced from one sample in a study of cytomegalovirus exposure and HLA in healthy donors. The PCR ran on 60 Vbeta and 13 Jbeta primers. Only in-frame clones appear in the TCRdb table, and some are missing; sequencing was by immunoSEQ multiplex PCR. Here the sample spans 90,000 to 150,000 clones, approximately 80% being singletons. Sequences were obtained from PBMCs. All receptors come from a woman aged 18 to 35 in good health and CMV-seronegative.

The chain combines TRBV2 with TRBJ1-1, with D uncertain. Between the trimmed V and J ends, which lost 8 bases and 0 bases, there was a span of 13 bases. The CDR3 is 14 residues long. Germline CDR1 is SNHLY and CDR2 is FYNNEI. Written as DNA, the CDR3 is TGTGCCAGCCGGGGAAGGACGATGAACACTGAAGCTTTCTTT. Translating gives CASRGRTMNTEAFF.

The chain recombines TRBV2 with TRBJ1-1; 7 nucleotides match TRBD1. The CDR3 runs to 14 residues. Germline V gene sequence: CDR1 SNHLY, CDR2 FYNNEI. The trim removed 6 bases at V and 0 bases at J, leaving 4 bases unmatched. CDR3: CASSVGQMNTEAFF. CDR3 in DNA: TGTGCCAGCAGCGTGGGACAGATGAACACTGAAGCTTTCTTT.

CDR3 in amino acids: CASSAGQLNTIYF. CDR3 DNA: TGTGCCAGCAGCGCCGGACAACTGAACACCATATATTTT. The chain combines TRBV11-3 with TRBJ1-3, with D tentatively TRBD1 (5 bases). The CDR3 totals 13 residues. Germline-derived CDR1 and CDR2 are SGHNT and YENEEA. V was cut by 5 bases and J by 7 bases, with 12 bases left in between.

Notes on this clone: One junction end disagrees with the germline gene, perhaps due to a read error. The V call is TRBV6-5, the J call TRBJ2-6; tentative D call: TRBD1 (5 bases). The length of the CDR3 is 14 residues. Germline V lookup: CDR1 MNHEY, CDR2 SVGAGI. As DNA, the CDR3 is TGTGCCAGCCGCGAGTTCTCTGGGGCCAACGGCCTGACTTTC. Translation gives CASREFSGANGLTF.

Comment on this clone: The junction departs from germline at one end; a sequencing error may be responsible. CDR3 bases: TGTGCCAGCCTGGGGAAACAGGAAGCCAAAAACAGTCAGTACTTC. It specifies CASLGKQEAKNSQYF. The V and J genes are TRBV2 and TRBJ2-4; the D gene is possibly TRBD1 (5 bases). Germline CDR1 reads SNHLY; CDR2 reads FYNNEI. The CDR3 is 15 amino acids.

The CDR3 bases are TGCGCCAGGGGGGGGATAGGAGCTTTCTTT. Amino acid sequence: CARGGIGAFF. This chain uses TRBV23-1 with TRBJ1-1; a possible D gene is TRBD1 (5 bases). TRBV23-1 is designated an ORF whose function remains uncertain. Trimming cost V 9 bases and J 10 bases, with 12 bases left between them. The CDR3 sequence is 10 residues long.

This clone was seen more than once but under ten times. The J gene is TRBJ1-6, the V gene TRBV18, with D unclear. V dropped 0 bases and J dropped 7 bases, with 4 bases sitting between them. The CDR3 is 13 residues long. Germline V gene data show CDR1 as KGHSH and CDR2 as LQKENI. CDR3 in amino acids: CASSPPLNSPLHF. For the CDR3, the DNA is TGTGCCAGCTCACCACCCCTAAATTCACCCCTCCACTTT.

The chain uses TRBV25-1 and TRBJ2-7, with D possibly TRBD1 on 5 matching bases. There are 15 residues in the CDR3. Germline CDR1 and CDR2: MGHDK and SYGVNS. The V end was cut by 7 bases, the J end by 3 bases, with 19 bases between. The DNA for the CDR3 is TGTGCCAGCACCAGCTCAGGGTATCCCAGCTACGAGCAGTACTTC. Amino acids: CASTSSGYPSYEQYF.

The V and J genes are TRBV4-2 and TRBJ1-2; D perhaps matches TRBD1 (5 bases). The ends were cut back, 0 bases at V and 1 base at J, with 12 bases in the middle. CDR3 length: 16 residues. Per the germline V gene, CDR1 is LGHNA and CDR2 is YNFKEQ. CDR3 in DNA: TGTGCCAGCAGCCAAGAGGCGGGGGGGGATAACTATGGCTACACCTTC. It translates to CASSQEAGGDNYGYTF.

The J gene is TRBJ1-1, the V gene TRBV6-1; no reliable D call. V shed 5 bases and J shed 9 bases, with 10 bases lying between them. In germline, CDR1 is MNHNS, CDR2 SASEGT. CDR3 length equals 11 residues. The CDR3, as DNA: TGTGCCAGCAGTTTTGAGTTAAAAGCTTTCTTT. Translated: CASSFELKAFF.

Here the CDR3 DNA reads TGTGCCAGCAGCCCTGGGAGACTCTACGAGCAGTACTTC. Amino acids: CASSPGRLYEQYF. The chain recombines TRBV11-3 with TRBJ2-7; D might be TRBD2 (5 bases). CDR1 SGHNT and CDR2 YENEEA come from the germline V gene. The length of the CDR3 is 13 residues. The V and J ends lost 5 bases and 3 bases respectively, with 11 bases between them.

The J gene is TRBJ1-1, the V gene TRBV15; 11 bases are shared with TRBD1. V trimming: 11 bases; J trimming: 6 bases; junction bases outside the gene matches: 11. This CDR3 has 14 amino acids. CDR1 and CDR2 (germline): LNHNV, YYDKDF (reference sequence). CDR3 loop: CAAGTGGSKAEAFF. The CDR3, as DNA: TGTGCCGCCGGGACAGGGGGATCGAAGGCTGAAGCTTTCTTT.

The chain uses TRBV2 and TRBJ2-7; D is possibly TRBD1 (6 bases). The length of the CDR3 is 13 residues. The germline V gene encodes CDR1 SNHLY and CDR2 FYNNEI. V was pared by 8 bases and J by 2 bases, with 13 bases between. The CDR3 DNA follows: TGTGCCAGCTCCCGGGACACACCCTACGAGCAGTACTTC. Protein product: CASSRDTPYEQYF.

The CDR3 is CAWAYRGDAFF. DNA of the CDR3: TGTGCCTGGGCTTACAGGGGAGATGCTTTCTTT. The J gene is TRBJ1-1, the V gene TRBV30; 7 nucleotides line up with TRBD1. The CDR3 is 11 amino acids. Per germline, CDR1 GTSNPN and CDR2 SVGIG (reference sequence). V lost 5 bases and J lost 11; bases outside the gene matches: 8. Full variable domain (rest looked up from reference TRBV30 and TRBJ1-1): SQTIHQWPATLVQPVGSPLSLECTVEGTSNPNLYWYRQAAGRGLQLLFYSVGIGQISSEVPQNLSASRPQDRQFILSSKKLLLSDSGFYLCAWAYRGDAFFGQGTRLTVV.

The rearrangement links TRBV7-9 to TRBJ2-3; D is possibly TRBD2 (6 bases). Germline V gives CDR1 SEHNR, CDR2 FQNEAQ (reference sequence). The CDR3 sequence is 15 residues long. Trimming took off 4 bases at V and 2 bases at J, with 13 bases between the two ends. The CDR3 nucleotides read TGTGCCAGCAGCTCCGGGACTTTAAACACAGATACGCAGTATTTT. Translated, it gives CASSSGTLNTDTQYF.

This chain links TRBV6-5 with TRBJ2-7; TRBD2 aligns across 7 bases. CDR3 length: 14 residues. V trimming: 5 bases; J trimming: 2 bases; junction bases outside the gene matches: 6. Germline CDR1 is MNHEY and CDR2 is SVGAGI. The CDR3 here is CASSRASGPYEQYF. The CDR3 DNA reads TGTGCCAGCAGTAGGGCTAGCGGCCCCTACGAGCAGTACTTC.

Regarding this clone: Likely a read error: the CDR3 ends without its conserved phenylalanine or tryptophan. It is unclear where the CDR3 begins or ends on the DNA, so no DNA is shown, and the CDR3 is as TCRdb lists it. J is TRBJ2-7 and V is TRBV21-1; the tabulated D call, TRBD2, remains unverified against the DNA. TRBV21-1 is labeled a pseudogene. The CDR3 spans 13 residues, counting both ends. CDR3 in amino acids: CASSGDEGPEQYL.

This clone has only one observation. The chain links TRBV18 to TRBJ1-4, with 9 bases matching TRBD1. The CDR3 is made up of 16 amino acids. Trimming at V came to 3 bases and at J to 5 bases, leaving 7 bases not matched to a gene. CDR1 and CDR2 from the germline V gene are KGHSH and LQKENI. The CDR3 loop is CASSPRTGTGNEKLFF. The CDR3 region has the DNA TGTGCCAGCTCACCTAGGACCGGGACAGGGAATGAAAAACTGTTTTTT. The variable domain in full, completed from reference TRBV18 and TRBJ1-4, reads NAGVMQNPRHLVRRRGQEARLRCSPMKGHSHVYWYRQLPEEGLKFMVYLQKENIIDESGMPKERFSAEFPKEGPSILRIQQVVRGDSAAYFCASSPRTGTGNEKLFFGSGTQLSVL.

This chain connects TRBV7-2 to TRBJ1-1; TRBD1 aligns across 7 bases. V dropped 3 bases and J dropped 5; count of bases not matched to a gene: 6. Germline V gives CDR1 SGHTA, CDR2 FQGNSA. This CDR3 contains 14 residues. The CDR3 sequence is CASSFNRGGTEAFF. CDR3 nucleotides: TGTGCCAGCAGCTTTAACAGGGGAGGAACTGAAGCTTTCTTT.

The rearrangement links TRBV19 to TRBJ1-5; the D gene is possibly TRBD1 (6 bases). Deletions cut 5 bases from V and 1 base from J, with 15 bases between. CDR3 length: 16 residues. In germline, CDR1 is LNHDA, CDR2 SQIVND (reference sequence). CDR3 nucleotides: TGTGCCAGTAGTTCTCCCAGGGGATCCAGCAATCAGCCCCAGCATTTT. The encoded protein is CASSSPRGSSNQPQHF.

This chain links TRBV18 with TRBJ1-2; TRBD1 matches at 8 bases. This CDR3 spans 15 amino acids. CDR1 is KGHSH and CDR2 is LQKENI in the germline V gene. The V segment lost 3 bases and the J segment 1 base; nucleotides outside the gene matches: 4. Written as DNA, the CDR3 is TGTGCCAGCTCACCCCAGGGGGCCTTTAACTATGGCTACACCTTC. Residues: CASSPQGAFNYGYTF.

The chain has TRBV9 and TRBJ1-4; D unresolved. Trimming left V 6 bases short and J 8 bases short, with 17 bases between. Germline V lookup: CDR1 SGDLS, CDR2 YYNGEE. The CDR3 loop spans 14 amino acids. CDR3 in DNA: TGTGCCAGCACCAACGGGGAGGGCCGGGAAAAACTGTTTTTT. Protein product: CASTNGEGREKLFF.

The rearrangement joins TRBV4-2 to TRBJ1-2, with a weak D call TRBD1 (5 bases). The CDR3 runs 13 residues. Germline CDR1 LGHNA, CDR2 YNFKEQ. V lost 0 bases and J lost 6, with 8 bases in between. The CDR3 reads CASSQDARDGYTF. The CDR3 region has the DNA TGTGCCAGCAGCCAAGACGCCAGGGATGGCTACACCTTC.

The chain has TRBV18 and TRBJ1-2, with D uncertain. V dropped 3 bases and J dropped 1 base, with 12 bases sitting between them. CDR1 and CDR2 (germline): KGHSH, LQKENI. This CDR3 region has 15 residues. DNA for the CDR3: TGTGCCAGCTCACCGGAACAGAAAATTAACTATGGCTACACCTTC. Its translation is CASSPEQKINYGYTF. Supplemented by reference TRBV18 and TRBJ1-2, the full variable domain reads NAGVMQNPRHLVRRRGQEARLRCSPMKGHSHVYWYRQLPEEGLKFMVYLQKENIIDESGMPKERFSAEFPKEGPSILRIQQVVRGDSAAYFCASSPEQKINYGYTFGSGTRLTVV.

This chain joins TRBV11-2 and TRBJ1-1; D possibly corresponds to TRBD1 (6 bases). CDR1 and CDR2 from the germline V gene are SGHAT and FQNNGV. The V end was cut by 4 bases, the J end by 7 bases, with 10 bases between. This CDR3 is built from 12 residues. In DNA, the CDR3 is TGTGCCAGCAGCTCACAGGGATTTGAAGCTTTCTTT. This translates into CASSSQGFEAFF.

In DNA, the CDR3 is TGTGCCAGTAGTCCAGGGTTCTATGGGGCCAACGTCCTGACTTTC. It codes for CASSPGFYGANVLTF. The rearrangement uses TRBV19 and TRBJ2-6; D possibly corresponds to TRBD1 (5 bases). Germline CDR1 is LNHDA and CDR2 is SQIVND (reference sequence). V was cut by 5 bases and J by 3 bases, with 11 bases left in between. The CDR3 is 15 residues long.

V and J are TRBV9 and TRBJ2-5; 7 nucleotides align to TRBD1. Germline V gene data show CDR1 as SGDLS and CDR2 as YYNGEE. Trimming cost V 0 bases and J 1 base; bases outside gene matches: 9. This CDR3 region has 17 residues. The CDR3 here is CASSVDEPGQSQETQYF. The CDR3, as DNA: TGTGCCAGCAGCGTAGACGAACCGGGACAGTCCCAAGAGACCCAGTACTTC.

The J gene is TRBJ2-7, the V gene TRBV2; D gene ambiguous. Germline V gives CDR1 SNHLY, CDR2 FYNNEI. V gave up 7 bases and J gave up 2 bases, with 9 bases separating them. There are 12 residues in the CDR3. The CDR3 DNA follows: TGTGCCAGCACACTTCTAACCTACGAGCAGTACTTC. It specifies CASTLLTYEQYF.

The rearrangement uses TRBV10-3 and TRBJ1-2, with TRBD1 matching over 11 bases. The trim removed 0 bases at V and 10 bases at J, leaving 7 bases unmatched. This CDR3 has 15 residues. CDR1 ENHRY and CDR2 SYGVKD come from the germline V gene. The CDR3 sequence: CAISESGTGGLNYTF. CDR3 DNA sequence: TGTGCCATCAGTGAGTCGGGGACAGGGGGATTGAACTACACCTTC.